Following are 27 T cell receptor beta chains from one sample sequenced in a study of T cells in Graves' hyperthyroidism and ophthalmopathy. The investigators amplified TCR beta CDR3 regions from RNA transcripts. The HTBI set primed first-round TCR CDR3 RT-PCR. TCRdb independently ran MiXCR on the multiplex PCR reads; one entry per CDR3 protein. The sample shows hundreds of thousands of distinct CDR3 sequences, over 15% of them seen only once. The specimen was blood. The receptors were sampled from a woman between 18 and 29 years old with Graves' hyperthyroidism.

This clonotype has just a few counts. This may be a read error, as it is one base from a much larger clone. This rearrangement joins TRBV6-2 or TRBV6-3 to TRBJ2-7; 9 positions match TRBD1. CDR3 length: 16 amino acids. The V segment lost 0 bases and the J segment 3 bases; nucleotides outside the gene matches: 6. The germline CDR1 and CDR2 sequences are MNHEY and SVGEGT. The CDR3 region is CASSYSGTGKVYEQYF. Written as DNA, the CDR3 is TGTGCCAGCAGTTACTCCGGGACAGGGAAAGTCTACGAGCAGTACTTC.

This clonotype was recorded a few times. The genes are TRBV27 and TRBJ2-3; possibly TRBD1 for D (5 bases). Germline V CDR1 and CDR2: MNHEY, SMNVEV (reference sequence). The CDR3 consists of 12 residues. The germline V and J ends were trimmed by 6 bases and 9 bases, with 13 bases remaining between them. CDR3 sequence reads: CASSPDRRTQYF. The CDR3 DNA follows: TGTGCCAGCAGCCCTGACAGACGGACGCAGTATTTT.

The rearrangement uses TRBV19 and TRBJ2-7; 7 bases map to TRBD2. Germline V gene lookup returns CDR1 LNHDA and CDR2 SQIVND (reference sequence). The ends lost 4 bases at V and 4 bases at J; junction bases unmatched: 4. This CDR3 spans 13 amino acids. CDR3 bases: TGTGCCAGTAGTAGGACTAGTTTGTACGAGCAGTACTTC. As protein: CASSRTSLYEQYF. The entire variable domain, with the rest obtained from reference TRBV19 and TRBJ2-7, is as follows: DGGITQSPKYLFRKEGQNVTLSCEQNLNHDAMYWYRQDPGQGLRLIYYSQIVNDFQKGDIAEGYSVSREKKESFPLTVTSAQKNPTAFYLCASSRTSLYEQYFGPGTRLTVT.

The rearrangement links TRBV5-1 to TRBJ2-2; TRBD1 agrees at 7 bases. This CDR3 has 17 amino acids. V gave up 0 bases and J gave up 5 bases; unmatched junction bases: 10. Germline V lookup: CDR1 SGHRS, CDR2 YFSETQ. The CDR3 reads CASSLAGQGERTGELFF. CDR3 sequence (DNA): TGCGCCAGCAGCTTGGCCGGGCAGGGGGAGAGGACCGGGGAGCTGTTTTTT.

The chain uses TRBV18 and TRBJ2-1; 9 bases map to TRBD2. Per germline, CDR1 KGHSH and CDR2 LQKENI. CDR3 length equals 14 residues. J lost 6 bases, V lost 3 bases, and 3 bases had no gene match. CDR3: CASSPLAGPNEQFF. The DNA of the CDR3 is TGTGCCAGCTCACCCCTAGCGGGGCCCAATGAGCAGTTCTTC.

This clonotype has a handful of counts. The chain combines TRBV12-3 or TRBV12-4 with TRBJ1-6; D unresolved. The CDR3 has 13 amino acids. Trimming removed 7 bases at V and 9 bases at J, with 13 bases between. The CDR3 DNA is TGTGCCAGCAACATGGGTGGCGGTTCACCCCTCCACTTT. This sequence encodes CASNMGGGSPLHF.

This chain links TRBV28 with TRBJ2-1, with 11 bases fitting TRBD2. The CDR3 is made up of 17 amino acids. The germline CDR1 and CDR2 sequences are MDHEN and SYDVKM. V was pared by 6 bases and J by 9 bases, with 16 bases of the junction left unmatched. The CDR3 DNA reads as TGTGCCAGCAGGGTCACCTTGCCGGGACTAGCGGAGGGTGAGCAGTTCTTC. It yields the protein CASRVTLPGLAEGEQFF.

This clonotype was recorded many times. This chain connects TRBV30 to TRBJ2-1; D unclear. Trimming stripped 1 base from V and 0 bases from J, with 1 base between. Germline CDR1 GTSNPN, CDR2 SVGIG (reference sequence). The CDR3 has 12 amino acids. The CDR3 here is CAWSDSYNEQFF. CDR3 nucleotides: TGTGCCTGGAGTGACTCCTACAATGAGCAGTTCTTC.

The genes are TRBV12-3 or TRBV12-4 and TRBJ1-4, with 7 bases that match TRBD1. V shed 5 bases and J 8 bases; nucleotides not matched to a gene: 8. The CDR3 loop spans 14 amino acids. The CDR3 sequence: CASSPGTVPEKLFF. The CDR3 nucleotides are TGTGCCAGCAGTCCTGGGACAGTACCCGAAAAACTGTTTTTT.

This clonotype has a count of ten or more. The chain is built from TRBV20-1 and TRBJ2-1; TRBD2 is a possible D gene (6 bases). V was cut by 6 bases and J by 8 bases, with 23 bases left in between. CDR1 and CDR2 from the germline V gene are DFQATT and SNEGSKA (reference sequence). The CDR3 spans 15 residues. CDR3 sequence: CSAGMGGGMLDEQFF. The CDR3 bases are TGCAGTGCCGGGATGGGGGGTGGGATGCTCGATGAGCAGTTCTTC.

This clonotype was seen a few times. This sequence joins TRBV20-1 and TRBJ2-1, with D maybe TRBD2 (6 bases). The CDR3 has 13 residues. The V gene's germline CDR1 is DFQATT and CDR2 SNEGSKA (reference sequence). V was clipped by 5 bases and J by 10 bases, with 18 bases between them. The CDR3 loop is CSAGGTLGMEQFF. CDR3 coding DNA: TGCAGTGCTGGCGGGACCCTAGGTATGGAGCAGTTCTTC.

The CDR3 nucleotides are TGTGCCAGCAGTTTACCAATCTATGGCTACACCTTC. Its protein is CASSLPIYGYTF. The chain links TRBV28 to TRBJ1-2; D not certain. With 2 bases removed from V and 4 bases from J, the gap between germline ends came to 5 bases. The germline V gene encodes CDR1 MDHEN and CDR2 SYDVKM. This CDR3 has 12 amino acids.

In this sample, this clonotype turned up a few times. This chain connects TRBV20-1 to TRBJ2-1; no clear D gene. With 2 bases removed from V and 7 bases from J, the gap between germline ends came to 6 bases. Germline V lookup: CDR1 DFQATT, CDR2 SNEGSKA (reference sequence). The CDR3 has 11 residues. The CDR3 DNA sequence: TGCAGTGCTAGATCTGGGAATGAGCAGTTCTTC. Its translation is CSARSGNEQFF.

The sample holds a few counts of this clonotype. The chain uses TRBV4-1 and TRBJ2-3; 8 positions agree with TRBD2. Germline V gene sequence: CDR1 MGHRA, CDR2 YSYEKL. The V gene end was trimmed by 1 base and the J gene end by 5 bases; junction bases not matched to a gene: 8. This CDR3 is 16 amino acids long. CDR3 in amino acids: CASSQAPAGALDTQYF. DNA of the CDR3: TGCGCCAGCAGCCAAGCACCAGCGGGAGCCCTAGATACGCAGTATTTT.

The CDR3 reads CASSEQGDYYGYTF. CDR3 nucleotides: TGTGCCAGCAGTGAACAAGGGGACTACTATGGCTACACCTTC. The chain links TRBV6-1 to TRBJ1-2; tentative D call: TRBD1 (5 bases). This CDR3 has 14 amino acids. Germline-derived CDR1 and CDR2 are MNHNS and SASEGT. Between the trimmed V and J ends, which lost 2 bases and 3 bases, there was a span of 10 bases.

This chain connects TRBV9 to TRBJ2-7; 9 bases fit TRBD2. Unmatched junction bases numbered 7, after V lost 3 bases and J lost 3 bases. Germline values: CDR1 SGDLS, CDR2 YYNGEE. There are 15 residues in the CDR3. The CDR3 DNA reads as TGTGCCAGCAGCGACTCCCCTAGCGGGGACTACGAGCAGTACTTC. As protein: CASSDSPSGDYEQYF.

This clonotype appeared many times. The chain combines TRBV12-3 or TRBV12-4 with TRBJ2-3, with 8 bases fitting TRBD1. This CDR3 contains 17 residues. Trimming at V came to 6 bases and at J to 0 bases, leaving 11 bases not matched to a gene. The CDR3, as DNA: TGTGCCAGCAGCCCCGGGACAGGTCGACCTAGCACAGATACGCAGTATTTT. Protein: CASSPGTGRPSTDTQYF.

The rearrangement uses TRBV20-1 and TRBJ2-3; 10 nucleotides match TRBD1. Germline trimming cut 5 bases from V and 2 bases from J; bases unmatched to any gene: 19. Germline CDR1 and CDR2: DFQATT and SNEGSKA (reference sequence). The CDR3 is made up of 19 amino acids. CDR3 region: CSAWTGQGQLASITDTQYF. The CDR3 DNA sequence: TGCAGTGCTTGGACGGGACAGGGGCAACTAGCTTCGATCACAGATACGCAGTATTTT.

The V and J genes are TRBV20-1 and TRBJ2-5; TRBD2 might be the D (7 bases). The CDR3 spans 14 residues. The V and J ends lost 4 bases and 2 bases respectively, with 14 bases between them. CDR1 is DFQATT and CDR2 is SNEGSKA in the germline V gene (reference sequence). The CDR3 DNA reads TGCAGTGCTATTTCGGGGGGCTTTCAAGAGACCCAGTACTTC. It specifies CSAISGGFQETQYF.

The chain combines TRBV7-9 with TRBJ1-1; D perhaps matches TRBD1 (5 bases). CDR1 is SEHNR, CDR2 FQNEAQ, per germline (reference sequence). CDR3 length equals 14 residues. V gave up 8 bases and J gave up 3 bases, with 16 bases separating them. In DNA, the CDR3 is TGTGCCAGCGGCCCGCAGGGAGGGGACACTGAAGCTTTCTTT. This encodes CASGPQGGDTEAFF.

In DNA form, the CDR3 reads TGCAGTGCTAGAGCGGGGGGCGCGTTGGTAACTAATGAAAAACTGTTTTTT. Its protein product is CSARAGGALVTNEKLFF. The chain is built from TRBV20-1 and TRBJ1-4; D perhaps matches TRBD1 (6 bases). CDR3 length: 17 amino acids. Trimming shortened V by 1 base and J by 1 base, and 16 bases separated the two germline ends. Germline lookup yields CDR1 DFQATT and CDR2 SNEGSKA (reference sequence).

This clonotype was seen a few times. The chain couples TRBV28 to TRBJ2-1; a possible D gene is TRBD2 (5 bases). The V gene lost 5 bases and the J gene lost 7 bases, with 12 bases spanning the gap. The CDR3 sequence is 13 residues long. Germline V gives CDR1 MDHEN, CDR2 SYDVKM. DNA for the CDR3: TGTGCCAGCAGTATCTCTAGGAGGAATGAGCAGTTCTTC. Translated: CASSISRRNEQFF.

V is TRBV4-1 and J is TRBJ2-3; tentative D call: TRBD1 (5 bases). The CDR3 has 16 amino acids. V lost 2 bases and J 1 base, leaving 13 bases between the germline ends. Germline CDR1 MGHRA, CDR2 YSYEKL. The CDR3 DNA follows: TGCGCCAGCAGCCAATCACAGGTTGCGGGCACAGATACGCAGTATTTT. It yields the protein CASSQSQVAGTDTQYF.

At least ten counts were recorded for this clonotype. This chain links TRBV29-1 with TRBJ2-7; 10 bases fit TRBD2. V shed 2 bases and J 0 bases; nucleotides not matched to a gene: 13. There are 18 residues in the CDR3. Germline CDR1 reads SQVTM; CDR2 reads ANQGSEA. The CDR3 nucleotides read TGCAGCGTTGAATCCCGTGAGGAGGGACTAGCGTACTCCTACGAGCAGTACTTC. Protein sequence: CSVESREEGLAYSYEQYF.

Written as DNA, the CDR3 is TGTGCCAGCTCACCATCTAGCGGGAGTTTCGCCGGGGAGCTGTTTTTT. Translating it yields CASSPSSGSFAGELFF. This rearrangement joins TRBV18 to TRBJ2-2, with 10 bases fitting TRBD2. CDR3 length: 16 residues. The germline V gene has CDR1 KGHSH and CDR2 LQKENI. V shed 2 bases, J shed 6 bases, and the junction held 6 bases outside the gene matches.

This clonotype was counted ten times or more. The chain links TRBV11-2 to TRBJ1-2; D might be TRBD1 (5 bases). The CDR3 extends over 15 amino acids. Trimming cost V 2 bases and J 4 bases, with 14 bases left between them. From germline, CDR1 is SGHAT and CDR2 FQNNGV. CDR3: CASSLYPRGIYGYTF. CDR3 DNA: TGTGCCAGCAGCTTATATCCGAGGGGAATCTATGGCTACACCTTC.

The chain has TRBV28 and TRBJ2-3; TRBD1 is a possible D gene (6 bases). Germline loops: CDR1 MDHEN, CDR2 SYDVKM. The CDR3 is 15 residues long. Deletions cut 6 bases from V and 10 bases from J, with 23 bases between. The CDR3 here is CASSPGDISSSAQYF. The CDR3 DNA follows: TGTGCCAGCAGCCCTGGGGACATTTCGTCGTCTGCGCAGTATTTT.